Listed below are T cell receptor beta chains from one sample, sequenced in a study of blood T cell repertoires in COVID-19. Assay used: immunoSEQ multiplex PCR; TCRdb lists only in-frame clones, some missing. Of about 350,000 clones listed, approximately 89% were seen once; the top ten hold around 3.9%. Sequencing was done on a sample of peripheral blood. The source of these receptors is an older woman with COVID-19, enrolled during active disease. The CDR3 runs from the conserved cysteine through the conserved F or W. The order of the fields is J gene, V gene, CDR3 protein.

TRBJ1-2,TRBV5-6,CASRGRGSGYGYTF
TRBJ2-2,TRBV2,CARSTGQNTGELFF
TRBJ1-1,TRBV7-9,CASSLTDKEAFF
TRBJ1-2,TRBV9,CASSAQTGGVFSYGYTF
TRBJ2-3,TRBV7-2,CASSKRAVTDTQYF
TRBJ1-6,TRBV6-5,CASSPGQGRSPLHF
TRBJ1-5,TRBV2,CASRATTGGWSNQPQHF
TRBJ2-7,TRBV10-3,CAISAQAMQYF
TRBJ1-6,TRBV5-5,CASSLVAVYNSPLHF
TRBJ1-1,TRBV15,CATSRETGSEAFF
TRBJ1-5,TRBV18,CASSPQGATDQPQHF
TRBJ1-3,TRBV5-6,CASSLQGASGNTIYF
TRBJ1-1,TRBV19,CASSMEGGASEARAFF
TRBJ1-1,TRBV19,CASTRYRVNTEAFF
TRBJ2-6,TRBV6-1,CASSEHRGNSGANVLTF
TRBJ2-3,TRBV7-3,CASSPDRGSGTDTQYF
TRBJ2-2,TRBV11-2,CASSLVGLAVHGELFF
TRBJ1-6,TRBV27,CARLTGDMHSPLHF
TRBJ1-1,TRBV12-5,CASGLVLSGSSEAFF
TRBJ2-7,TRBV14,CASSQQGFKQYF
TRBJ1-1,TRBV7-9,CASSLALQGRGTEAFF
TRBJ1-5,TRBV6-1,CASSEGTGVNGQPQHF
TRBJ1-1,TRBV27,CASSSDREGSEAFF
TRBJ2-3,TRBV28,CASSRTGGDTQYF
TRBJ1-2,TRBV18,CASSPMGQGGGYTF
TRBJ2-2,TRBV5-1,CASSPQTVLNTGELFF
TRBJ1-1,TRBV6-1,CASTPTEGPVTEAFF
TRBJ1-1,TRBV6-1,CASSDGGQTNTEAFF
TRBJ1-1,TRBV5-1,CASSLVPGKNTEAFF
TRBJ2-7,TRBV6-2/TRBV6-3,CASSPGQGARYEQYF
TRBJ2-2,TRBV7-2,CASSLPEPGLTNTGELFF
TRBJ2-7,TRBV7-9,CASSGQGAPRFYEQYF
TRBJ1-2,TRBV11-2,CASSPFWQGTDGYTF
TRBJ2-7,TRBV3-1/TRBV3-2,CASSHGLGGTGYEQYF
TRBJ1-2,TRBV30,CAWIPRTPYGYTF
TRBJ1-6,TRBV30,CAWTRFSYNSPLHF
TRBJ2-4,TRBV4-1,CASSQRIGPGENIQYF
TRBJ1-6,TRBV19,CASSISGTGSSPLHF
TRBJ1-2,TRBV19,CASSMRTGGVYGYTF
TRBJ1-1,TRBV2,CASSPTGGRNTEAFF
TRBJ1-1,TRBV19,CASHLGAGTEAFF
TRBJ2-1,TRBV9,CASSVVGRGLGGSEQFF
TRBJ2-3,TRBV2,CASSRPTSGGATDTQYF
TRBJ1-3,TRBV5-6,CASSTAGGGNTIYF
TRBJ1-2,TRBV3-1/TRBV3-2,CASSQDIRAFYGYTF
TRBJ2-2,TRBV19,CASSTPGVNTGELFF
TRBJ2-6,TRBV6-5,CASRYGTGTGANVLTF
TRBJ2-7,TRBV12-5,CASGLPGGALKYEQYF
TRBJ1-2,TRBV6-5,CASSRQGYYGYTF
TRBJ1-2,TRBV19,CASKGSGTVNGYTF
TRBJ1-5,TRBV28,CASRDNSRSSNQPQHF